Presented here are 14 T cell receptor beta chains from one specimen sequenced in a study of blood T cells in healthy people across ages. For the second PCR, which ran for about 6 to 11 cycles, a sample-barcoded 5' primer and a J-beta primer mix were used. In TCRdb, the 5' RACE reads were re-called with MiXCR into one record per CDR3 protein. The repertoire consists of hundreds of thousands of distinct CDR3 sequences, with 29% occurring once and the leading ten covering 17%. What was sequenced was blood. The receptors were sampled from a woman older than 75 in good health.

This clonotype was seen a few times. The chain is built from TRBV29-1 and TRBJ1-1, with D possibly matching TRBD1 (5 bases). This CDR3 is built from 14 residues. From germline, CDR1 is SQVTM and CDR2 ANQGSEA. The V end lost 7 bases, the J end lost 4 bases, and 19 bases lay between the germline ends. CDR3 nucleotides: TGCAGCGCGACCGGGGCGGACTTCAGCACTGAAGCTTTCTTT. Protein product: CSATGADFSTEAFF.

The CDR3 is CASSYSSGNGELFF. The CDR3 nucleotides are TGTGCCAGCAGCTACTCTAGCGGGAACGGGGAGCTGTTTTTT. This chain links TRBV7-2 with TRBJ2-2; TRBD2 matches at 9 bases. J gave up 7 bases and V 4 bases, and 4 bases lay outside the gene matches. CDR1 and CDR2 from the germline V gene are SGHTA and FQGNSA. The CDR3 has 14 amino acids.

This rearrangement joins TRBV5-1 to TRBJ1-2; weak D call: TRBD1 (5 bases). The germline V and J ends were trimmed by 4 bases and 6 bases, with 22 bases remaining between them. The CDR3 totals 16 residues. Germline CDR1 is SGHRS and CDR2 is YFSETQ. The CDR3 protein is CASSGQSTLKGDGYTF. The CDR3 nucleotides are TGCGCCAGCAGCGGCCAGAGCACTCTGAAAGGGGATGGCTACACCTTC.

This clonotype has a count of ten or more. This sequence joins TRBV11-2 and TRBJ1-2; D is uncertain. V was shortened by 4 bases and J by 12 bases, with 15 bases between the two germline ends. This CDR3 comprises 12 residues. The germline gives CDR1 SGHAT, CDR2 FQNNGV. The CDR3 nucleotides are TGTGCCAGCAGCTCCCAGAGGAGACGACACACCTTC. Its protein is CASSSQRRRHTF.

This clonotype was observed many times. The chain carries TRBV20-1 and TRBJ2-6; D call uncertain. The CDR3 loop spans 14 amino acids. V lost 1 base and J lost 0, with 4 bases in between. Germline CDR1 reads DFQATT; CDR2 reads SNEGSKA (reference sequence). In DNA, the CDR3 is TGCAGTGCTAGAGGCCTCTCTGGGGCCAACGTCCTGACTTTC. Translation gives CSARGLSGANVLTF.

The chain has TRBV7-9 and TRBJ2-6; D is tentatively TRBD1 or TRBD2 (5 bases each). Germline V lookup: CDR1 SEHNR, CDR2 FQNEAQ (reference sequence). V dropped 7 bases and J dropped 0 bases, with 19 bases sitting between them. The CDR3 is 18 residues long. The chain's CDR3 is CASTNSVGASSGANVLTF. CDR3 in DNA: TGTGCCAGCACCAACTCCGTCGGGGCGAGCTCTGGGGCCAACGTCCTGACTTTC.

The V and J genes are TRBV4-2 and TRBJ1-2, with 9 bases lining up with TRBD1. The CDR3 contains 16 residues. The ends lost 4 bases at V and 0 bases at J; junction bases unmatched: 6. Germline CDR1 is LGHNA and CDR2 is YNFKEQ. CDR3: CASSPVWTGANYGYTF. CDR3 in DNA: TGTGCCAGCAGCCCAGTGTGGACAGGGGCTAACTATGGCTACACCTTC.

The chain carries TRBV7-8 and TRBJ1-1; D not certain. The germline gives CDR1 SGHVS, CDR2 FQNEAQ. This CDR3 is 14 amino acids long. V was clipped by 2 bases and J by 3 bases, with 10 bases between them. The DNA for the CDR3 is TGTGCCAGCAGCTTAACTGGACGGGACACTGAAGCTTTCTTT. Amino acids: CASSLTGRDTEAFF. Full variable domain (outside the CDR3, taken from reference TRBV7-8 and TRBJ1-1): GAGVSQSPRYKVAKRGQDVALRCDPISGHVSLFWYQQALGQGPEFLTYFQNEAQLDKSGLPSDRFFAERPEGSVSTLKIQRTQQEDSAVYLCASSLTGRDTEAFFGQGTRLTVV.

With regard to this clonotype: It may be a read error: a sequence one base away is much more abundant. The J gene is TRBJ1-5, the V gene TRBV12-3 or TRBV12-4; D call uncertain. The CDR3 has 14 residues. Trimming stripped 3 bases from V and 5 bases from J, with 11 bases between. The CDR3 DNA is TGTGCCAGCAGTTTGTCCCATGGCGATCAGCCCCAGCATTTT. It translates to CASSLSHGDQPQHF.

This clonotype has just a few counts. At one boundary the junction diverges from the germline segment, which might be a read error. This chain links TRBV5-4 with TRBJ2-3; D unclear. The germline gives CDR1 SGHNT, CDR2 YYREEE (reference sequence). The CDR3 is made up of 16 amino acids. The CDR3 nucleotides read TGTGCCAGCAGCCCACGTCCCGACTTAAGCACAGATGCGCAGTATTTT. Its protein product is CASSPRPDLSTDAQYF. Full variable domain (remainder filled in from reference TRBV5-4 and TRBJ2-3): ETGVTQSPTHLIKTRGQQVTLRCSSQSGHNTVSWYQQALGQGPQFIFQYYREEENGRGNFPPRFSGLQFPNYSSELNVNALELDDSALYLCASSPRPDLSTDAQYFGPGTRLTVL.

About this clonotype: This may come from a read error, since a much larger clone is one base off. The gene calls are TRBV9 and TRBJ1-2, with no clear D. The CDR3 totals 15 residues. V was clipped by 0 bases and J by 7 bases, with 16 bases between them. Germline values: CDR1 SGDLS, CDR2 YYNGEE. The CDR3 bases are TGTGCCAGCAGCGTAGATACGGCCCCCAGACTTGGCTACACCTTC. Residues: CASSVDTAPRLGYTF. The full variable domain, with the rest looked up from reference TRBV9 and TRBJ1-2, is DSGVTQTPKHLITATGQRVTLRCSPRSGDLSVYWYQQSLDQGLQFLIQYYNGEERAKGNILERFSAQQFPDLHSELNLSSLELGDSALYFCASSVDTAPRLGYTFGSGTRLTVV.

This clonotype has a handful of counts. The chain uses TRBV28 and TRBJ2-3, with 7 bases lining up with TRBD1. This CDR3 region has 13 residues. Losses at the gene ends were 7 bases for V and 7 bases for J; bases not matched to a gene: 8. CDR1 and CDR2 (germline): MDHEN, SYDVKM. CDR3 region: CASILGTENTQYF. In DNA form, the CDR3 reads TGTGCCAGCATCCTAGGGACAGAAAATACGCAGTATTTT.

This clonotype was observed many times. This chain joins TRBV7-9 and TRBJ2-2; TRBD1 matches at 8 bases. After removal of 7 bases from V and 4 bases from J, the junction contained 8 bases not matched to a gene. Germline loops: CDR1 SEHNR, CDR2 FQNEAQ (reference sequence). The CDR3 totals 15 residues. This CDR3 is CASTPWTGPTGELFF. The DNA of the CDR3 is TGTGCCAGCACCCCTTGGACAGGGCCCACCGGGGAGCTGTTTTTT.

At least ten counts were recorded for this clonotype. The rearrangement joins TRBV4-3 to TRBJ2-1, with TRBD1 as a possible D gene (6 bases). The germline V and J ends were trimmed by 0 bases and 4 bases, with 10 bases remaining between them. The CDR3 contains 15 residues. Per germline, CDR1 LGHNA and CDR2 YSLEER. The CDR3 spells CASSQDKDRYNEQFF. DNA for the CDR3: TGCGCCAGCAGCCAAGACAAAGACAGGTACAATGAGCAGTTCTTC.